This TCR beta chain was recovered during a study of blood T cell repertoires in COVID-19. As for the study in general: T cells, B-cell-depleted T cells, or PBMCs provided the cDNA or gDNA that served as material.

Living in under 30 US areas, the participants were between 18 and 89 years of age. Clinical history as reported by participants underpinned cohort assignment. This CDR3 comprises 17 residues. J gave up 3 bases and V 6 bases, and 13 bases lay outside the gene matches. From germline, CDR1 is LNHDA and CDR2 SQIVND (reference sequence). Source study methods: Reference gene primer amplification in the assay estimated nucleated cell counts. Only in-frame clones appear in the TCRdb table, and some are missing; sequencing was by immunoSEQ multiplex PCR. The D gene and trimming were derived from the DNA, and the V and J assignments and clone size from that table. Here the sample spans roughly 150,000 clones, approximately 80% being singletons.

The source is a man in his forties or fifties in a cohort exposed to, infected with or recovered from COVID-19 (not recorded which). Sample: PBMCs or T cells enriched from blood (not recorded which). The chain recombines TRBV19 with TRBJ2-4; 8 positions match TRBD1. The DNA for the CDR3 is TGTGCCAGTAGCACGTATCATGGACAGGGCATCAAAAACATTCAGTACTTC. Amino acid sequence: CASSTYHGQGIKNIQYF.